Included here is one T cell receptor beta chain sequence, with context. MiXCR, run by TCRdb on the RT-PCR reads, gives a single entry per CDR3 protein. This table has more than 600,000 distinct CDR3 sequences, approximately 14% appearing once. CDR3 length equals 15 residues. Trimming cost V 1 base and J 3 bases, with 9 bases left between them. Germline V CDR1 and CDR2: LNHNV, YYDKDF (reference sequence). The clonotype originates from a female donor in good health, serving as a healthy control. Input material: memory CD4+ T cells from blood. This sequence joins TRBV15 and TRBJ1-4; D uncertain. CDR3 protein: CATSRGEGSNEKLFF. In DNA form, the CDR3 reads TGTGCCACCAGCAGAGGGGAGGGATCTAATGAAAAACTGTTTTTT.